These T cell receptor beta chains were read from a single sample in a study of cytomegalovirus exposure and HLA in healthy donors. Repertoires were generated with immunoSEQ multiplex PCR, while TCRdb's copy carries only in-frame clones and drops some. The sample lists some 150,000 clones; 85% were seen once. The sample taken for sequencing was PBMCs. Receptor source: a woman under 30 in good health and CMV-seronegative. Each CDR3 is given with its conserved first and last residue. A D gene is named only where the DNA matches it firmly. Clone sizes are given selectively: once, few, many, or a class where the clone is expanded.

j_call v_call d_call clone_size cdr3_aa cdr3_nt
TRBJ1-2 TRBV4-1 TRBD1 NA CASSQIGQGRKGGYTF TGCGCCAGCAGCCAGATAGGACAGGGAAGGAAGGGTGGCTACACCTTC
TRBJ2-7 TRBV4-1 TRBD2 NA CASSLRRASGNYEQYF TGCGCCAGCAGTCTTAGGCGGGCTAGCGGGAACTACGAGCAGTACTTC
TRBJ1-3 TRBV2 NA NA CASLLGGGSGNTIYF TGTGCCAGCCTCCTAGGCGGAGGCTCTGGAAACACCATATATTTT
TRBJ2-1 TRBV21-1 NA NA CASSTYPRYNEQFF TGTGCCAGCAGCACCTACCCCAGGTACAATGAGCAGTTCTTC
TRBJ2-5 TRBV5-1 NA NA CASSLLTGTFQETQYF TGCGCCAGCAGCTTACTAACAGGGACCTTCCAAGAGACCCAGTACTTC
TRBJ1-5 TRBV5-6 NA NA CASSPWGGRGGQPQHF TGTGCCAGCAGCCCCTGGGGGGGGCGAGGGGGTCAGCCCCAGCATTTT
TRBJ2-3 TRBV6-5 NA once CASSYSGLPDTQYF TGTGCCAGCAGTTACTCGGGACTCCCAGATACGCAGTATTTT
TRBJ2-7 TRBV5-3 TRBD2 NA CARSFSGTCYEQYF TGTGCCAGAAGCTTTAGCGGGACTTGTTACGAGCAGTACTTC
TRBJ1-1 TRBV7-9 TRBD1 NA CASSRTGGNTEAFF TGTGCCAGCAGCCGGACAGGGGGGAACACTGAAGCTTTCTTT
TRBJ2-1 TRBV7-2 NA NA CASSLGQSYNEQFF TGTGCCAGCAGCTTAGGGCAGTCCTACAATGAGCAGTTCTTC
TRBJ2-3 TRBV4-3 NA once CASSQAVLTDTQYF TGCGCCAGCAGCCAAGCGGTCTTAACAGATACGCAGTATTTT
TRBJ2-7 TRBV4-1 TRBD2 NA CASSQAPQRGAPAAQYF TGCGCCAGCAGCCAGGCCCCTCAGCGGGGGGCCCCGGCCGCGCAGTACTTC
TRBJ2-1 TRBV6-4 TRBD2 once CASSDSTSGSNEQFF TGTGCCAGCAGTGACTCGACTAGCGGGAGTAATGAGCAGTTCTTC
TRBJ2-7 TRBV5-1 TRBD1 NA CASSLGTGACEQYF TGCGCCAGCAGCTTGGGGACAGGCGCCTGCGAGCAGTACTTC